This entry lists 24 T cell receptor beta chains sequenced from one sample in a study of long-term antiretroviral therapy in people with HIV (dated by TCRdb to 2022 to 2024). The immunoSEQ hsTCRB v3.0 assay was used at survey level resolution for TRB variable region sequencing. Here the immuneACCESS table is served through TCRdb, limited to in-frame sequences with V and J called. Missing clones are a known gap in these copies; in checked studies unresolved V genes cover under half, and the rest lacks a known reason. The sample table shows about 33,000 clones, and about three quarters are seen once. The ten largest clones capture less than 9.5% of the sample. Sequencing used unsorted PBMCs, obtained 3.1 years after starting antiretroviral therapy. These receptor sequences come from a woman aged 50 to 65 with HIV.

The chain couples TRBV29-1 to TRBJ1-5; 8 positions match TRBD1. The V gene end was trimmed by 6 bases and the J gene end by 0 bases; junction bases not matched to a gene: 13. The CDR3 length is 17 residues. The germline V gene encodes CDR1 SQVTM and CDR2 ANQGSEA. CDR3 residues: CSVPGQGAGYSNQPQHF. CDR3 DNA: TGCAGCGTCCCGGGGCAGGGGGCAGGTTATAGCAATCAGCCCCAGCATTTT. The full variable domain, rest sourced from reference TRBV29-1 and TRBJ1-5, is SAVISQKPSRDICQRGTSLTIQCQVDSQVTMMFWYRQQPGQSLTLIATANQGSEATYESGFVIDKFPISRPNLTFSTLTVSNMSPEDSSIYLCSVPGQGAGYSNQPQHFGDGTRLSIL.

The chain joins TRBV2 to TRBJ1-1; D remains ambiguous. Germline V gene lookup returns CDR1 SNHLY and CDR2 FYNNEI. V lost 4 bases to trimming and J lost 0 bases, with 9 bases between them. This CDR3 has 14 residues. The CDR3 reads CASSVYSLNTEAFF. Here the CDR3 DNA reads TGTGCCAGCAGTGTCTACAGCCTGAACACTGAAGCTTTCTTT.

The genes are TRBV9 and TRBJ1-5; perhaps TRBD1 as D (5 bases). The germline V and J ends were trimmed by 4 bases and 1 base, with 12 bases remaining between them. Per the germline V gene, CDR1 is SGDLS and CDR2 is YYNGEE. This CDR3 is 15 amino acids long. CDR3 DNA sequence: TGTGCCAGCAGCCCTAGGGACGGAAGCAATCAGCCCCAGCATTTT. Amino acids: CASSPRDGSNQPQHF. The variable domain in full, with the rest retrieved from reference TRBV9 and TRBJ1-5, is DSGVTQTPKHLITATGQRVTLRCSPRSGDLSVYWYQQSLDQGLQFLIQYYNGEERAKGNILERFSAQQFPDLHSELNLSSLELGDSALYFCASSPRDGSNQPQHFGDGTRLSIL.

This clone was seen a handful of times. The chain combines TRBV19 with TRBJ2-7, with 8 bases that match TRBD2. The CDR3 is made up of 14 amino acids. Trimming removed 5 bases from V and 4 bases from J; junction bases left unmatched: 7. Looked up from germline, CDR1 is LNHDA and CDR2 is SQIVND (reference sequence). CDR3 sequence reads: CASSPRGGIYEQYF. In nucleotides, the CDR3 is TGTGCCAGTAGTCCCCGGGGGGGCATATACGAGCAGTACTTC.

The chain joins TRBV6-1 to TRBJ2-7; 11 bases agree with TRBD2. V trimming: 6 bases; J trimming: 4 bases; junction bases outside the gene matches: 8. Germline V gene sequence: CDR1 MNHNS, CDR2 SASEGT. The CDR3 contains 15 residues. Here the CDR3 reads CASSVLAGAEYEQYF. The CDR3 DNA sequence: TGTGCCAGCAGCGTACTAGCGGGGGCCGAATACGAGCAGTACTTC.

The J gene is TRBJ1-2, the V gene TRBV7-8; D possibly corresponds to TRBD1 (6 bases). The V end lost 6 bases, the J end lost 5 bases, and 25 bases lay between the germline ends. Germline-derived CDR1 and CDR2 are SGHVS and FQNEAQ. The CDR3 consists of 17 residues. The CDR3 sequence is CASSPGRHRAKSYGYTF. The CDR3 nucleotides read TGTGCCAGCAGTCCTGGGAGGCACAGGGCCAAATCGTATGGCTACACCTTC.

The J gene is TRBJ1-1, the V gene TRBV5-1; D is undetermined. This CDR3 comprises 12 residues. Trimming stripped 4 bases from V and 2 bases from J, with 6 bases between. CDR1 is SGHRS, CDR2 YFSETQ, per germline. The CDR3 nucleotides read TGCGCCAGCAGCGCACTAAACACTGAAGCTTTCTTT. It yields the protein CASSALNTEAFF. Full variable domain (outside the CDR3, taken from reference TRBV5-1 and TRBJ1-1): KAGVTQTPRYLIKTRGQQVTLSCSPISGHRSVSWYQQTPGQGLQFLFEYFSETQRNKGNFPGRFSGRQFSNSRSEMNVSTLELGDSALYLCASSALNTEAFFGQGTRLTVV.

The chain recombines TRBV29-1 with TRBJ1-2; D is undetermined. The CDR3 runs to 11 residues. CDR1 is SQVTM and CDR2 is ANQGSEA in the germline V gene. The V gene lost 3 bases and the J gene lost 10 bases, with 12 bases spanning the gap. The DNA of the CDR3 is TGCAGCGTTGATCGGCTCACCGACTACACCTTC. It translates to CSVDRLTDYTF.

This chain connects TRBV5-6 to TRBJ1-2; D possibly corresponds to TRBD1 (5 bases). V shed 0 bases and J shed 2 bases, with 11 bases lying between them. CDR3 length: 15 amino acids. From germline, CDR1 is SGHDT and CDR2 YYEEEE. The CDR3 sequence is CASSLVRAGNYGYTF. CDR3 coding DNA: TGTGCCAGCAGCTTGGTTCGGGCAGGGAACTATGGCTACACCTTC.

V gene TRBV18 combines with J gene TRBJ2-3, with TRBD2 matching over 11 bases. The CDR3 contains 16 residues. Trimming cost V 2 bases and J 4 bases; bases outside gene matches: 5. Germline CDR1 KGHSH, CDR2 LQKENI. CDR3 DNA: TGTGCCAGCTCACCAGCCACTAGCGGGGGACCAGATACGCAGTATTTT. Its translation: CASSPATSGGPDTQYF.

In DNA, the CDR3 is TGTGCCACCAGCATTGACAGGAGCTCCTACAATGAGCAGTTCTTC. Protein product: CATSIDRSSYNEQFF. The chain has TRBV15 and TRBJ2-1; tentative D call: TRBD1 (6 bases). The CDR3 totals 15 residues. Trimming cost V 4 bases and J 0 bases, with 10 bases left between them. Germline V gives CDR1 LNHNV, CDR2 YYDKDF (reference sequence). The full variable domain, rest sourced from reference TRBV15 and TRBJ2-1, is DAMVIQNPRYQVTQFGKPVTLSCSQTLNHNVMYWYQQKSSQAPKLLFHYYDKDFNNEADTPDNFQSRRPNTSFCFLDIRSPGLGDTAMYLCATSIDRSSYNEQFFGPGTRLTVL.

The rearrangement uses TRBV28 and TRBJ1-2; no firm D call. Deletions cut 2 bases from V and 5 bases from J, with 9 bases between. The CDR3 consists of 13 residues. In germline, CDR1 is MDHEN, CDR2 SYDVKM. The CDR3 loop is CASSLGSQYGYTF. In DNA form, the CDR3 reads TGTGCCAGCAGTTTAGGATCCCAGTATGGCTACACCTTC.

The V and J genes are TRBV5-1 and TRBJ2-5, with a weak D call TRBD1 (6 bases). V lost 9 bases and J 5 bases, leaving 17 bases between the germline ends. The germline V gene has CDR1 SGHRS and CDR2 YFSETQ. This CDR3 is built from 13 residues. The DNA for the CDR3 is TGCGCCACCTCCAGGGGTCCTAGCGAGACCCAGTACTTC. Protein: CATSRGPSETQYF.

The chain is built from TRBV19 and TRBJ2-3, with D possibly matching TRBD1 (6 bases). Between the trimmed V and J ends, which lost 2 bases and 2 bases, there was a span of 11 bases. This CDR3 contains 15 residues. The germline V gene has CDR1 LNHDA and CDR2 SQIVND (reference sequence). For the CDR3, the DNA is TGTGCCAGTAGTATACAGGGGAACCCCACAGATACGCAGTATTTT. Protein: CASSIQGNPTDTQYF.

This chain uses TRBV27 with TRBJ2-7; 11 bases are a match to TRBD1. Germline CDR1 and CDR2: MNHEY and SMNVEV (reference sequence). The CDR3 is made up of 14 amino acids. The junction had 5 bases not matched to a gene; V was cut back by 6 bases and J by 4 bases. The CDR3 sequence: CASRWTGGIYEQYF. CDR3 DNA sequence: TGTGCCAGCAGATGGACAGGGGGCATTTACGAGCAGTACTTC.

This chain connects TRBV19 to TRBJ2-7; D remains ambiguous. With 0 bases removed from V and 6 bases from J, the gap between germline ends came to 12 bases. This CDR3 has 14 amino acids. In germline, CDR1 is LNHDA, CDR2 SQIVND (reference sequence). The DNA for the CDR3 is TGTGCCAGTAGTATAGATCGGTCCCTAGGCGAGCAGTACTTC. Residues: CASSIDRSLGEQYF.

The chain uses TRBV18 and TRBJ1-1; the match to TRBD1 covers 8 bases. The CDR3 extends over 16 amino acids. The V segment lost 3 bases and the J segment 0 bases; nucleotides outside the gene matches: 6. Germline assignment: CDR1 KGHSH and CDR2 LQKENI. In DNA, the CDR3 is TGTGCCAGCTCACCCGGGACAGGAAACATGAACACTGAAGCTTTCTTT. This sequence encodes CASSPGTGNMNTEAFF.

This clone has only a few counts. As DNA, the CDR3 is TGTGCCAGCAGCTTAGCGACAGGGACGCCCTATAATTCACCCCTCCACTTT. Its translation: CASSLATGTPYNSPLHF. V and J are TRBV7-2 and TRBJ1-6; the match to TRBD1 covers 7 bases. Germline CDR1 reads SGHTA; CDR2 reads FQGNSA. The trim removed 0 bases at V and 2 bases at J, leaving 4 bases unmatched. This CDR3 comprises 17 residues.

J is TRBJ1-6 and V is TRBV28; D unclear. Germline assignment: CDR1 MDHEN and CDR2 SYDVKM. V lost 6 bases, J lost 11 bases, and 20 bases lay in between. The CDR3 loop spans 15 amino acids. CDR3 nucleotides: TGTGCCAGCAGCTCAACATTGACGGGGAATCCACCCCTCCACTTT. It translates to CASSSTLTGNPPLHF.

The V call is TRBV7-9, the J call TRBJ2-4; TRBD1 aligns across 8 bases. Germline V gene data show CDR1 as SEHNR and CDR2 as FQNEAQ (reference sequence). The ends lost 5 bases at V and 8 bases at J; junction bases unmatched: 5. The CDR3 length is 13 residues. The chain's CDR3 is CASSNQGADIQYF. The CDR3 DNA is TGTGCCAGCAGCAACCAGGGGGCGGACATTCAGTACTTC.

J is TRBJ2-1 and V is TRBV29-1, with D hard to call. Germline lookup yields CDR1 SQVTM and CDR2 ANQGSEA. The CDR3 covers 12 residues. V was clipped by 3 bases and J by 4 bases, with 7 bases between them. CDR3 protein: CSVEAGYNEQFF. The CDR3 DNA follows: TGCAGCGTTGAGGCAGGATACAATGAGCAGTTCTTC.

The chain has TRBV11-2 and TRBJ2-2, with TRBD1 as a possible D gene (5 bases). Trimming took 1 base from V and 5 from J, leaving 17 bases between them. The V gene's germline CDR1 is SGHAT and CDR2 FQNNGV. The CDR3 covers 17 residues. The chain's CDR3 is CASSLVYGQGRTGELFF. In DNA form, the CDR3 reads TGTGCCAGCAGCTTAGTATACGGGCAGGGAAGGACCGGGGAGCTGTTTTTT.

J is TRBJ1-2 and V is TRBV6-5; a weak D match, TRBD1 (5 bases). This CDR3 contains 12 residues. Trimming shortened V by 7 bases and J by 0 bases, and 6 bases separated the two germline ends. Looked up from germline, CDR1 is MNHEY and CDR2 is SVGAGI. The CDR3 DNA sequence: TGTGCCAGCACGACAGCTAACTATGGCTACACCTTC. Translation: CASTTANYGYTF.

This clone was counted between two and nine times. The V call is TRBV7-2, the J call TRBJ2-7; no definite D call. The germline V and J ends were trimmed by 1 base and 0 bases, with 4 bases remaining between them. In germline, CDR1 is SGHTA, CDR2 FQGNSA. The CDR3 contains 13 residues. The CDR3 reads CASSLGLSYEQYV. In nucleotides, the CDR3 is TGTGCCAGCAGCTTAGGTCTCTCCTACGAGCAGTACGTC.